A selection of T cell receptor beta chains follows, all from one sample in a study of shared clonotypes between healthy human individuals. Method: immunoSEQ multiplex PCR; TCRdb's copy keeps in-frame clones and lacks some. Of 2 million to 3 million clones in the sample, just over 90% are singletons; the top ten hold about 0.13%. The sequencing input was naive CD4+ T cells sorted from blood. The source is a man aged 18 to 29 in good health. The CDR3 runs from the conserved cysteine through the conserved F or W. A D gene is named only where the DNA matches it firmly. Clone size is not always given. Where it is, it says once, few, many or a class for expanded clones.

cdr3_nt	cdr3_aa	d_call	clone_size	v_call	j_call
TGTGCCAGCAGCTTAGCAGGGGGGGACGAGCAGTACTTC	CASSLAGGDEQYF	-	-	TRBV7-9	TRBJ2-7
TGTGCCAGCAGTGTTGGGACAGGGATCAGCACAGATACGCAGTATTTT	CASSVGTGISTDTQYF	TRBD1	-	TRBV2	TRBJ2-3
TGTGCCAGCAGTTTTGGTTACGAGCAGTACTTC	CASSFGYEQYF	-	few	TRBV27	TRBJ2-7
TGCGCCAGCAGCTTGGCCTTTGGGGGGGCCCCTGAAGCTTTCTTT	CASSLAFGGAPEAFF	-	-	TRBV5-1	TRBJ1-1
TGTGCCAGCACGCTAAGCCCAACGGAAGAGACCCAGTACTTC	CASTLSPTEETQYF	-	once	TRBV2	TRBJ2-5
TGCGCCAGCAGCCAAGAAAGCCAGCATGGCTACACCTTC	CASSQESQHGYTF	-	once	TRBV4-3	TRBJ1-2
TGTGCCAGCAGCTCGACGGGGGCCTCCGGCGGCGGCTACACCTTC	CASSSTGASGGGYTF	-	-	TRBV5-4	TRBJ1-2
TGTGCCAGCACCCTCAAGGACAGAGAGGGCACTGAAGCTTTCTTT	CASTLKDREGTEAFF	-	-	TRBV5-6	TRBJ1-1
TGTGCCAGCAGTACCGGGGTCAACACTGAAGCTTTCTTT	CASSTGVNTEAFF	-	few	TRBV6-5	TRBJ1-1
TGTGCCAGCAGTTTATCAGCAGGGACAACCTACGAGCAGTACTTC	CASSLSAGTTYEQYF	-	-	TRBV28	TRBJ2-7
TGTGCCAGCCAGGGGGCTGGGGCCAACGTCCTGACTTTC	CASQGAGANVLTF	TRBD1	-	TRBV6-1	TRBJ2-6
TGTGCCAGCTCACTTGTAGCGGAGAGCTCCTACGAGCAGTACTTC	CASSLVAESSYEQYF	-	-	TRBV18	TRBJ2-7
TGTGCCAGCGGGAGGGGCGGCGGGCAGTACTTC	CASGRGGGQYF	TRBD2	-	TRBV6-5	TRBJ2-7
TGTGCCAGCGCTGGGGAGGCCTACGAGCAGTACTTC	CASAGEAYEQYF	-	-	TRBV5-5	TRBJ2-7
TGCGCCAGCATGGTCGGGAGTAGCACAGATACGCAGTATTTT	CASMVGSSTDTQYF	-	-	TRBV5-1	TRBJ2-3